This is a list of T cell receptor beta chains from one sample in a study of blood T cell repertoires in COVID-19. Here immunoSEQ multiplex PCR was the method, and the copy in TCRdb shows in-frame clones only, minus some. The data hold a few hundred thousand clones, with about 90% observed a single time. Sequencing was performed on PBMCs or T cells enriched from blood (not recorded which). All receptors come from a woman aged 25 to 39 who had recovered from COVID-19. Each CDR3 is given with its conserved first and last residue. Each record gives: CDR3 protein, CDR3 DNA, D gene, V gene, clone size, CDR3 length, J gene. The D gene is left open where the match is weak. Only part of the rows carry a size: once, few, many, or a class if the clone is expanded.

CASSLGPQDRAGYTF TGCGCCAGCAGCTTGGGGCCCCAGGACAGGGCGGGCTACACCTTC TRBD1 TRBV5-1 - 15 TRBJ1-2
CASSLRTSGGMETQYF TGTGCCAGCAGTCTTCGGACTAGCGGGGGTATGGAGACCCAGTACTTC TRBD2 TRBV28 - 16 TRBJ2-5
CASSLVRGQGTGELFF TGTGCCAGCAGTTTAGTCCGGGGACAGGGCACCGGGGAGCTGTTTTTT TRBD1 TRBV27 - 16 TRBJ2-2
CASSLRLAAGELFF TGTGCCAGCAGTTTAAGGCTCGCGGCCGGGGAGCTGTTTTTT - TRBV27 - 14 TRBJ2-2
CASSTHLDLGTEAFF TGTGCCAGCAGCACTCATCTAGACCTGGGCACTGAAGCTTTCTTT - TRBV9 - 15 TRBJ1-1
CASSLTGDYGYTF TGTGCCAGCAGCCTCACAGGGGACTATGGCTACACCTTC TRBD1 TRBV3-1/TRBV3-2 - 13 TRBJ1-2
CASRALTGGGEKLFF TGTGCCAGCAGGGCCCTTACAGGGGGCGGTGAAAAACTGTTTTTT TRBD1 TRBV28 - 15 TRBJ1-4
CASSFSLAGGLLPYNEQFF TGTGCCAGCAGTTTTTCGCTAGCGGGGGGGCTATTGCCCTACAATGAGCAGTTCTTC TRBD2 TRBV28 - 19 TRBJ2-1
CASSELNRGRRTGELFF TGTGCCAGCAGTGAACTCAACAGGGGGCGCCGTACCGGGGAGCTGTTTTTT TRBD1 TRBV6-1 - 17 TRBJ2-2
CASSQARAINTEAFF TGTGCCAGCAGCCAAGCGAGGGCGATTAACACTGAAGCTTTCTTT - TRBV4-2 - 15 TRBJ1-1
CASSFSQAYEQYF TGTGCCAGCAGCTTCTCACAGGCCTACGAGCAGTACTTC - TRBV11-2 - 13 TRBJ2-7
CASSSRGRGNTGELFF TGTGCCAGCAGCTCCAGGGGCAGGGGGAACACCGGGGAGCTGTTTTTT - TRBV7-2 - 16 TRBJ2-2
CSPRAGASKNTEAFF TGCAGCCCCCGGGCAGGGGCCTCTAAGAACACTGAAGCTTTCTTT - TRBV29-1 - 15 TRBJ1-1
CASTPGQGSSPLHF TGTGCCAGCACCCCGGGACAGGGAAGTTCACCCCTCCACTTT TRBD1 TRBV2 - 14 TRBJ1-6
CASSLYGGNTEAFF TGTGCCAGCAGTTTATACGGTGGGAACACTGAAGCTTTCTTT - TRBV28 - 14 TRBJ1-1
CASGEAPSGGGNEQFF TGCGCCAGCGGGGAGGCCCCTAGCGGGGGGGGTAATGAGCAGTTCTTC TRBD2 TRBV5-1 - 16 TRBJ2-1
CASSLAQGSSGNTEAFF TGTGCCAGCAGTTTAGCGCAGGGGTCTTCAGGGAACACTGAAGCTTTCTTT - TRBV28 few 17 TRBJ1-1
CASSPRQGNTEAFF TGTGCCAGCAGCCCCCGACAGGGTAACACTGAAGCTTTCTTT TRBD1 TRBV7-9 - 14 TRBJ1-1
CASSKDREGYTF TGTGCCAGCAGCAAGGACAGGGAGGGCTACACCTTC TRBD1 TRBV7-9 - 12 TRBJ1-2
CASSLSPTGGNQPQHF TGTGCCAGCAGTTTATCCCCGACAGGGGGCAATCAGCCCCAGCATTTT TRBD1 TRBV27 - 16 TRBJ1-5
CATSVYGHNYGYTF TGTGCCACCTCGGTTTATGGTCATAACTATGGCTACACCTTC - TRBV19 - 14 TRBJ1-2
CASSLAGTYNEQFF TGTGCCAGCAGCTTAGCAGGGACCTACAATGAGCAGTTCTTC - TRBV11-2 - 14 TRBJ2-1
CASSWRDSYEQYF TGTGCCAGCAGCTGGAGGGACTCCTACGAGCAGTACTTC - TRBV11-3 - 13 TRBJ2-7
CASKDRAVAGNTIYF TGTGCCAGTAAGGACAGGGCGGTTGCTGGAAACACCATATATTTT TRBD1 TRBV19 - 15 TRBJ1-3
CASSLQGYGYTF TGTGCCAGCAGTTTACAGGGCTATGGCTACACCTTC - TRBV28 - 12 TRBJ1-2
CASIGQGSDGYTF TGTGCCAGCATTGGACAGGGGTCGGACGGCTACACCTTC TRBD1 TRBV25-1 once 13 TRBJ1-2
CASSPRDRSYEQYF TGCGCCAGCAGCCCCCGGGACAGGTCCTACGAGCAGTACTTC TRBD1 TRBV4-1 - 14 TRBJ2-7
CASSLGTQGNNEQFF TGCGCCAGCAGCTTGGGGACACAAGGGAACAATGAGCAGTTCTTC - TRBV5-1 - 15 TRBJ2-1
CASRPFSLNTEAFF TGTGCCAGCAGACCTTTCAGTCTGAACACTGAAGCTTTCTTT - TRBV27 - 14 TRBJ1-1
CASSEAGGMTREF TGTGCCAGCAGTGAAGCCGGCGGGATGACGAGGGAATTC - TRBV6-1 once 13 TRBJ2-7
CASSHMSSSTDTQYF TGTGCCAGCAGCCACATGTCCAGTAGCACAGATACGCAGTATTTT - TRBV3-1/TRBV3-2 - 15 TRBJ2-3
CASSWSGTGVNYGYTF TGCGCCAGCAGCTGGAGCGGGACAGGGGTCAACTATGGCTACACCTTC TRBD1 TRBV5-1 - 16 TRBJ1-2
CASSSSTGNGMEGYTF TGTGCCAGCAGCTCCTCGACAGGGAACGGGATGGAGGGCTACACCTTC TRBD1 TRBV11-2 few 16 TRBJ1-2
CASSLSRTGSYEQYF TGTGCCAGCAGCTTAAGTAGGACAGGGTCCTACGAGCAGTACTTC TRBD1 TRBV11-2 once 15 TRBJ2-7
CASRPRQDTGELFF TGCGCCAGCAGACCAAGACAGGACACCGGGGAGCTGTTTTTT - TRBV4-1 - 14 TRBJ2-2
CASSVAQGEKLFF TGTGCCAGCAGCGTAGCCCAGGGGGAAAAACTGTTTTTT - TRBV9 - 13 TRBJ1-4
CASSRQEQKNTEAFF TGCGCCAGCAGCCGTCAAGAACAGAAGAACACTGAAGCTTTCTTT - TRBV4-1 - 15 TRBJ1-1
CASTPPDRARQPQHF TGTGCCAGCACGCCCCCGGACAGGGCCAGGCAGCCCCAGCATTTT TRBD1 TRBV28 - 15 TRBJ1-5
CASSLGAGGGAGGYTF TGTGCCAGCAGTTTGGGGGCCGGAGGGGGCGCCGGTGGCTACACCTTC TRBD1 TRBV27 - 16 TRBJ1-2
CATSRGTVGATDTQYF TGTGCCACCAGCAGAGGTACGGTGGGGGCCACAGATACGCAGTATTTT - TRBV15 - 16 TRBJ2-3
CASSLLAGQETQYF TGTGCCAGCAGCCTACTAGCGGGGCAAGAGACCCAGTACTTC TRBD2 TRBV5-8 - 14 TRBJ2-5